This TCR beta chain emerged from a study of regulatory T cells in long-lasting Graves disease. Study summary: Graves' patients with a new diagnosis had received antithyroid drugs under 3 months.

To make TCR beta libraries, researchers used iRepertoire HTBI primers and Arm-PCR of CDR3 regions. MiXCR, applied by TCRdb to the multiplex PCR reads, yields one record per CDR3 protein. In the table there are about 470,000 distinct CDR3 sequences, about 15% of which are singletons. CDR1 and CDR2 (germline): MNHEY, SMNVEV (reference sequence). This CDR3 comprises 16 residues. After removal of 4 bases from V and 5 bases from J, the junction contained 8 bases not matched to a gene. This clonotype was recorded many times. Time point in this sample: newly diagnosed GD, antithyroid drugs for less than 3 months. The authors made the TCR library using RNA they extracted from PBMCs. These data were likewise used in another study, on T cells in Graves' hyperthyroidism and ophthalmopathy.

Here the sequenced sample was peripheral blood mononuclear cells (PBMCs), taken at new diagnosis, from a patient treated with antithyroid drugs. The chain has TRBV27 and TRBJ2-1; 10 bases are a match to TRBD2. The TCR sequence derives from a woman aged 25 to 45 with Graves disease. The CDR3 sequence is CASSSPGTSENNEQFF. The CDR3 nucleotides are TGTGCCAGCAGTTCCCCGGGGACTAGCGAAAACAATGAGCAGTTCTTC.